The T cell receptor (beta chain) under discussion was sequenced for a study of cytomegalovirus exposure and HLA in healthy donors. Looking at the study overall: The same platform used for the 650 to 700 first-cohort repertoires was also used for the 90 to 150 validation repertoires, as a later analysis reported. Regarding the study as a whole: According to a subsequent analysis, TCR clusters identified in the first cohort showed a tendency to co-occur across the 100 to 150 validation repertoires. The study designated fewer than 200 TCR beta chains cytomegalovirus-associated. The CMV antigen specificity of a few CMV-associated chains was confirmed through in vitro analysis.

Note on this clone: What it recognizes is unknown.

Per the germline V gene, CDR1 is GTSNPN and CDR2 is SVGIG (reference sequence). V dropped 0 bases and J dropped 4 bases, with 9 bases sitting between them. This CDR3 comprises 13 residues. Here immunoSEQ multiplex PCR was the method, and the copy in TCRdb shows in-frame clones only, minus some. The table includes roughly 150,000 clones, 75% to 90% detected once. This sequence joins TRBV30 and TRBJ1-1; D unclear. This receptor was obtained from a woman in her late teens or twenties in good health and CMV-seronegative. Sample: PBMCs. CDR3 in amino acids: CAWSVGTVTEAFF. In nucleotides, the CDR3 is TGTGCCTGGAGTGTTGGAACAGTCACTGAAGCTTTCTTT.